This T cell receptor (beta chain) was found in a study of cytomegalovirus exposure and HLA in healthy donors. General study points: The study put 150 or so TCR beta chains on its list as cytomegalovirus-associated.

Primers included in the PCR were 60 Vbeta and 13 Jbeta primers. Libraries were prepared by immunoSEQ multiplex PCR; TCRdb keeps only in-frame clonotypes and omits some of them. Here the sample spans about 140,000 clones, 78% being singletons. A remark on this clone: Its antigen is as yet unknown.

The length of the CDR3 is 15 residues. Germline CDR1 and CDR2: SGHAT and FQNNGV. Trimming took off 3 bases at V and 1 base at J, with 12 bases between the two ends. The receptor was derived from a male donor in good health and CMV-seronegative. The specimen was PBMCs. The rearrangement joins TRBV11-2 to TRBJ1-2; no clear D gene. The CDR3 DNA sequence: TGTGCCAGCAGCTTCGCCCCCGGTAGTAACTATGGCTACACCTTC. Its translation is CASSFAPGSNYGYTF.